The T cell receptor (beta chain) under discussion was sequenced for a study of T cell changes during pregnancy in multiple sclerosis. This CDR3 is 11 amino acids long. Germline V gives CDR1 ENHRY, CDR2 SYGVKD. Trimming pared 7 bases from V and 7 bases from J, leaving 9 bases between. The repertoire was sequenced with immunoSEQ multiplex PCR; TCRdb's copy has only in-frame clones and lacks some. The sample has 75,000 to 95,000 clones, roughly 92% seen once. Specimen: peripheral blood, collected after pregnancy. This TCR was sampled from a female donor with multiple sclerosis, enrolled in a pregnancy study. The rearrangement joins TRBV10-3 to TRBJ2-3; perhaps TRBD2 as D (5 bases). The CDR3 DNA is TGTGCCATCACCGGAGGAAATACGCAGTATTTT. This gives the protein CAITGGNTQYF.